This entry lists 31 T cell receptor beta chains sequenced from one sample in a study of T cell responses to AZD1222 COVID-19 vaccine. Assay: immunoSEQ multiplex PCR; the TCRdb copy retains only in-frame clones and omits some. Of 85,000 to 120,000 clones listed, roughly 90% are singletons. The sample in question was peripheral blood, obtained on day 0 of AZD1222 vaccination. These receptors were taken from an adult in good health.

A single count supports this clone. The gene calls are TRBV5-6 and TRBJ1-5; the D is unclear. The V and J ends lost 2 bases and 2 bases respectively, with 8 bases between them. In germline, CDR1 is SGHDT, CDR2 YYEEEE. The CDR3 sequence is 14 residues long. The CDR3 sequence: CASSLGSGNQPQHF. In DNA, the CDR3 is TGTGCCAGCAGCTTAGGGAGTGGCAATCAGCCCCAGCATTTT.

A single count supports this clone. This chain uses TRBV6-6 with TRBJ1-5; D is unresolved. Germline V CDR1 and CDR2: MNHNY, SVGAGI (reference sequence). The CDR3 consists of 13 residues. V lost 6 bases to trimming and J lost 4 bases, with 10 bases between them. The CDR3 DNA sequence: TGTGCCAGCAGCCACGGAGCAAATCAGCCCCAGCATTTT. Its protein is CASSHGANQPQHF.

The chain recombines TRBV6-2 or TRBV6-3 with TRBJ2-6; TRBD2 agrees at 13 bases. There are 17 residues in the CDR3. The V gene's germline CDR1 is MNHEY and CDR2 SVGEGT. With 5 bases clipped from V and 3 bases from J, the junction kept 4 bases outside the gene matches. The CDR3 here is CASSETSGRFGANVLTF. CDR3 DNA: TGTGCCAGCAGTGAGACTAGCGGGAGGTTTGGGGCCAACGTCCTGACTTTC.

This rearrangement joins TRBV7-2 to TRBJ2-5, with D maybe TRBD1 (5 bases). CDR1 is SGHTA and CDR2 is FQGNSA in the germline V gene. Trimming removed 2 bases from V and 2 bases from J, with 9 bases in between. The CDR3 loop spans 14 amino acids. CDR3 nucleotide sequence: TGTGCCAGCAGCTTACTTACAGGACAAGAGACCCAGTACTTC. Protein product: CASSLLTGQETQYF.

The chain joins TRBV30 to TRBJ1-2; unclear D gene. Germline V CDR1 and CDR2: GTSNPN, SVGIG (reference sequence). V gave up 4 bases and J gave up 2 bases, with 5 bases separating them. This CDR3 has 11 residues. The CDR3 nucleotides read TGTGCCTGGAAGGCGAACTATGGCTACACCTTC. It is translated as CAWKANYGYTF.

The CDR3 DNA sequence: TGTGCCAGCAGTCCCCTAGCGGGGGTAGATACGCAGTATTTT. Residues: CASSPLAGVDTQYF. V is TRBV27 and J is TRBJ2-3; 10 nucleotides align to TRBD2. Germline values: CDR1 MNHEY, CDR2 SMNVEV (reference sequence). The CDR3 has 14 amino acids. Germline trimming cut 5 bases from V and 5 bases from J; bases unmatched to any gene: 4.

This rearrangement joins TRBV30 to TRBJ1-6, with D perhaps TRBD1 (6 bases). This CDR3 contains 16 residues. Trimming stripped 2 bases from V and 3 bases from J, with 14 bases between. Germline values: CDR1 GTSNPN, CDR2 SVGIG (reference sequence). CDR3: CAWSPPARGYNSPLHF. In nucleotides, the CDR3 is TGTGCCTGGAGTCCCCCCGCCAGGGGCTATAATTCACCCCTCCACTTT.

V and J are TRBV4-3 and TRBJ2-7; D is undetermined. CDR3 length equals 16 residues. Germline values: CDR1 LGHNA, CDR2 YSLEER. Trimming removed 1 base at V and 2 bases at J, with 15 bases between. CDR3 loop: CASSQALIVTTYEQYF. The CDR3 region has the DNA TGCGCCAGCAGCCAAGCCCTTATCGTTACGACCTACGAGCAGTACTTC.

V is TRBV24-1 and J is TRBJ2-5; the match to TRBD1 covers 9 bases. The V gene's germline CDR1 is KGHDR and CDR2 SFDVKD. V lost 9 bases to trimming and J lost 4 bases; unmatched junction nucleotides: 8. The CDR3 totals 14 residues. The CDR3, as DNA: TGTGCCACCGGCGTACAGGGGGCGGGAGAGACCCAGTACTTC. Protein sequence: CATGVQGAGETQYF.

The gene calls are TRBV4-2 and TRBJ1-2; tentatively, D is TRBD1 (5 bases). The CDR3 is 15 amino acids. The germline CDR1 and CDR2 sequences are LGHNA and YNFKEQ. Trimming stripped 4 bases from V and 0 bases from J, with 12 bases between. CDR3 coding DNA: TGTGCCAGCAGCCCTACCTCAGGGCCTAACTATGGCTACACCTTC. Its protein is CASSPTSGPNYGYTF.

The chain is built from TRBV14 and TRBJ2-1; D may correspond to TRBD1 or TRBD2 (7 bases each). The CDR3 is made up of 17 amino acids. CDR1 and CDR2 from the germline V gene are SGHDN and FVKESK. Deletions cut 1 base from V and 3 bases from J, with 16 bases between. CDR3 sequence: CASSQGFDRDYYNEQFF. DNA of the CDR3: TGTGCCAGCAGCCAAGGTTTCGACAGGGACTACTACAATGAGCAGTTCTTC.

This clone was seen once. The chain uses TRBV29-1 and TRBJ2-5; D ambiguous. Germline V gives CDR1 SQVTM, CDR2 ANQGSEA. This CDR3 contains 12 residues. Trimming removed 4 bases from V and 0 bases from J, with 6 bases in between. The CDR3 is CSVARNQETQYF. In DNA form, the CDR3 reads TGCAGCGTTGCTAGGAACCAAGAGACCCAGTACTTC.

V usage is TRBV5-1 and J usage is TRBJ1-3; D unclear. Germline V gives CDR1 SGHRS, CDR2 YFSETQ. CDR3 length: 14 residues. V shed 0 bases and J shed 0 bases, with 4 bases lying between them. The CDR3 is CASSLASSGNTIYF. The CDR3 nucleotides are TGCGCCAGCAGCTTGGCAAGCTCTGGAAACACCATATATTTT.

The V gene is TRBV2, the J gene TRBJ1-1; no clear D. Per the germline V gene, CDR1 is SNHLY and CDR2 is FYNNEI. CDR3 size: 14 residues. Trimming took off 6 bases at V and 1 base at J, with 12 bases between the two ends. The CDR3 region is CASRRRGTNTEAFF. The CDR3 nucleotides are TGTGCCAGCAGGAGACGAGGAACGAACACTGAAGCTTTCTTT.

This rearrangement joins TRBV6-4 to TRBJ1-5; 9 nucleotides agree with TRBD1. The CDR3 spans 15 residues. V dropped 6 bases and J dropped 3; count of bases not matched to a gene: 6. Germline CDR1 is MRHNA and CDR2 is SNTAGT. CDR3 amino acids: CASRYRDRDNQPQHF. The CDR3 DNA follows: TGTGCCAGCAGGTACCGGGACAGGGACAATCAGCCCCAGCATTTT.

This clone was detected once. The chain links TRBV19 to TRBJ2-7, with 9 bases that match TRBD2. V lost 3 bases, J lost 6 bases, and 6 bases stayed unmatched. Germline lookup yields CDR1 LNHDA and CDR2 SQIVND (reference sequence). The CDR3 consists of 14 residues. The CDR3 DNA follows: TGTGCCAGTAGTATGGGACTAGCATCGGGCGAGCAGTACTTC. Translation: CASSMGLASGEQYF.

V gene TRBV18 combines with J gene TRBJ1-1; D is possibly TRBD1 (5 bases). The germline gives CDR1 KGHSH, CDR2 LQKENI. The CDR3 consists of 15 residues. Trimming shortened V by 1 base and J by 4 bases, and 13 bases separated the two germline ends. CDR3 nucleotides: TGTGCCAGCTCACCACGGGGGGGAATCGGCACTGAAGCTTTCTTT. As protein: CASSPRGGIGTEAFF.

The gene calls are TRBV9 and TRBJ1-3, with TRBD1 matching over 7 bases. The CDR3 loop spans 15 amino acids. The J segment lost 4 bases and the V segment lost 3 bases, leaving 7 bases of the junction unmatched. Germline V gene sequence: CDR1 SGDLS, CDR2 YYNGEE. The CDR3 protein is CASSATGSRGNTIYF. In DNA form, the CDR3 reads TGTGCCAGCAGCGCGACAGGGTCGAGAGGAAACACCATATATTTT.

This chain joins TRBV10-3 and TRBJ2-7, with D uncertain. Trimming cost V 4 bases and J 6 bases, with 10 bases left between them. CDR3 size: 12 residues. Germline V gene sequence: CDR1 ENHRY, CDR2 SYGVKD. CDR3 nucleotide sequence: TGTGCCATCAGTGCCCCCTACGGCGAGCAGTACTTC. Translation gives CAISAPYGEQYF.

The chain recombines TRBV5-6 with TRBJ1-5, with TRBD1 matching over 8 bases. The CDR3 extends over 15 amino acids. The ends lost 2 bases at V and 6 bases at J; junction bases unmatched: 7. Looked up from germline, CDR1 is SGHDT and CDR2 is YYEEEE. In DNA form, the CDR3 reads TGTGCCAGCAGCTTTGGGACAGGCGTGGGTCAGCCCCAGCATTTT. Protein: CASSFGTGVGQPQHF.

The rearrangement uses TRBV5-6 and TRBJ2-7; either TRBD1 or TRBD2 may supply D (5 bases each). The CDR3 spans 13 residues. The V and J ends lost 0 bases and 9 bases respectively, with 13 bases between them. CDR1 and CDR2 from the germline V gene are SGHDT and YYEEEE. CDR3 in amino acids: CASSLGGLVWQYF. As DNA, the CDR3 is TGTGCCAGCAGCTTGGGGGGGTTAGTGTGGCAGTACTTC.

The chain has TRBV15 and TRBJ2-7, with D perhaps TRBD1 (5 bases). CDR1 LNHNV and CDR2 YYDKDF come from the germline V gene (reference sequence). V gave up 1 base and J gave up 0 bases, with 7 bases separating them. The CDR3 contains 14 residues. CDR3 in amino acids: CATSRGRVSYEQYF. In DNA form, the CDR3 reads TGTGCCACCAGCAGAGGCAGGGTCTCCTACGAGCAGTACTTC. Full variable domain (rest looked up from reference TRBV15 and TRBJ2-7): DAMVIQNPRYQVTQFGKPVTLSCSQTLNHNVMYWYQQKSSQAPKLLFHYYDKDFNNEADTPDNFQSRRPNTSFCFLDIRSPGLGDTAMYLCATSRGRVSYEQYFGPGTRLTVT.

This chain joins TRBV12-3 or TRBV12-4 and TRBJ1-4; possible D gene TRBD1, 5 bases. V was trimmed by 6 bases and J by 8 bases, leaving 13 bases between them. The CDR3 consists of 13 residues. CDR3 nucleotide sequence: TGTGCCAGCAGGGGACTCGGGTACGAAAAACTGTTTTTT. Its translation is CASRGLGYEKLFF.

This chain links TRBV4-3 with TRBJ2-1; D gene unclear. This CDR3 contains 13 residues. CDR1 is LGHNA, CDR2 YSLEER, per germline. Between the trimmed V and J ends, which lost 4 bases and 0 bases, there was a span of 4 bases. This CDR3 is CASSPNSYNEQFF. The CDR3 DNA sequence: TGCGCCAGCAGCCCAAACTCCTACAATGAGCAGTTCTTC.

V and J are TRBV5-1 and TRBJ2-6; no reliable D call. V was clipped by 0 bases and J by 0 bases, with 4 bases between them. Germline lookup yields CDR1 SGHRS and CDR2 YFSETQ. The CDR3 length is 15 residues. The CDR3 here is CASSLVSSGANVLTF. The CDR3 coding sequence is TGCGCCAGCAGCTTGGTGAGCTCTGGGGCCAACGTCCTGACTTTC.

The chain recombines TRBV11-1 with TRBJ2-6; no definite D call. Trimming removed 5 bases at V and 0 bases at J, with 8 bases between. The CDR3 is made up of 15 amino acids. CDR1 is SGHAT and CDR2 is FQDESV in the germline V gene (reference sequence). The CDR3: CASSPGFSGANVLTF. DNA of the CDR3: TGTGCCAGCAGCCCCGGTTTCTCTGGGGCCAACGTCCTGACTTTC. The entire variable domain, with the rest obtained from reference TRBV11-1 and TRBJ2-6, is as follows: EAEVAQSPRYKITEKSQAVAFWCDPISGHATLYWYRQILGQGPELLVQFQDESVVDDSQLPKDRFSAERLKGVDSTLKIQPAELGDSAMYLCASSPGFSGANVLTFGAGSRLTVL.

The V call is TRBV6-5, the J call TRBJ1-5; D is perhaps TRBD1 (6 bases). CDR3 length: 15 residues. Germline-derived CDR1 and CDR2 are MNHEY and SVGAGI. V dropped 5 bases and J dropped 5 bases, with 16 bases sitting between them. Here the CDR3 reads CASSTGTRGDQPQHF. CDR3 DNA: TGTGCCAGCAGTACCGGGACACGCGGGGATCAGCCCCAGCATTTT.

The chain recombines TRBV14 with TRBJ1-2; D unclear. CDR3 size: 13 residues. In germline, CDR1 is SGHDN, CDR2 FVKESK. The ends were cut back, 0 bases at V and 5 bases at J, with 7 bases in the middle. The CDR3 is CASSQDIAYGYTF. The DNA of the CDR3 is TGTGCCAGCAGCCAAGACATCGCTTATGGCTACACCTTC. The variable domain in full, with the rest retrieved from reference TRBV14 and TRBJ1-2, is EAGVTQFPSHSVIEKGQTVTLRCDPISGHDNLYWYRRVMGKEIKFLLHFVKESKQDESGMPNNRFLAERTGGTYSTLKVQPAELEDSGVYFCASSQDIAYGYTFGSGTRLTVV.

This clone was counted ten times or more. The rearrangement uses TRBV11-2 and TRBJ2-3; 9 bases are shared with TRBD2. J gave up 5 bases and V 5 bases, and 8 bases lay outside the gene matches. From germline, CDR1 is SGHAT and CDR2 FQNNGV. The CDR3 contains 15 residues. CDR3 nucleotide sequence: TGTGCCAGCAGCATACTAGCGGGCGTGGGAGATACGCAGTATTTT. Its protein product is CASSILAGVGDTQYF.

V and J are TRBV5-6 and TRBJ1-2, with D hard to call. Germline V gives CDR1 SGHDT, CDR2 YYEEEE. The CDR3 extends over 14 amino acids. The V end was cut by 4 bases, the J end by 8 bases, with 18 bases between. CDR3 nucleotide sequence: TGTGCCAGCAGCATTACGGACGGTAATGGAGGCTACACCTTC. It specifies CASSITDGNGGYTF.

V usage is TRBV18 and J usage is TRBJ2-7; TRBD2 aligns across 15 bases. The germline gives CDR1 KGHSH, CDR2 LQKENI. J was trimmed by 5 bases and V by 3 bases; bases with no gene match: 2. This CDR3 spans 15 amino acids. The CDR3 loop is CASSPGLAGGNEQYF. For the CDR3, the DNA is TGTGCCAGCTCACCTGGACTAGCGGGAGGGAACGAGCAGTACTTC.